This T cell receptor (beta chain) is from a study of blood T cell repertoires in COVID-19. In the study overall: From the United States, Italy and Spain came samples of acute and convalescent COVID-19. PBMCs, B-cell-depleted T cells, or T cells were the source of the cDNA or gDNA that made up the material.

This table comes from immunoSEQ multiplex PCR, and its TCRdb copy is limited to in-frame clones, with some not included. The table shows 540,000 or so clones, with about 89% occurring only once. The junction had 6 bases not matched to a gene; V was cut back by 0 bases and J by 15 bases. The germline V gene encodes CDR1 LGHDT and CDR2 YNNKEL (reference sequence). This CDR3 is built from 14 residues. The sequencing sample was made of peripheral blood. The TCR originated in a woman aged 45-65 years with COVID-19, enrolled during active disease. The chain carries TRBV3-1 (or the pseudogene TRBV3-2) and TRBJ2-1; 12 positions agree with TRBD2. DNA of the CDR3: TGTGCCAGCAGCCAAGAACCTAGCGGGGGGGAATGGTTCTTC. Protein: CASSQEPSGGEWFF.